This T cell receptor (beta chain) comes out of a study of blood T cell repertoires in COVID-19. Study as a whole: Samples representing acute and convalescent COVID-19 were sourced from the United States, Italy and Spain. PBMCs, B-cell-depleted T cells, or T cells were the source of the cDNA or gDNA that made up the material.

Original processing notes: Reference gene primer amplification in the assay estimated nucleated cell counts. Measured with immunoSEQ multiplex PCR; TCRdb has only the in-frame clones, and not every one. Clonal size and the V and J genes are those of that table, whereas D and trimming came from the DNA. The repertoire holds under 300,000 clones, with roughly 80% as singletons. Per germline, CDR1 SGHRS and CDR2 YFSETQ. Trimming stripped 4 bases from V and 1 base from J, with 14 bases between. This CDR3 comprises 15 residues. The TCR sequence derives from a woman aged 40 to 50 with active or convalescent COVID-19. The chain has TRBV5-1 and TRBJ1-1; D remains unclear. Material for sequencing was peripheral blood. The DNA of the CDR3 is TGCGCCAGCAGCGCCCTGCGGCAGTCGAACACTGAAGCTTTCTTT. Translation: CASSALRQSNTEAFF. Complete variable domain (other parts from reference TRBV5-1 and TRBJ1-1): KAGVTQTPRYLIKTRGQQVTLSCSPISGHRSVSWYQQTPGQGLQFLFEYFSETQRNKGNFPGRFSGRQFSNSRSEMNVSTLELGDSALYLCASSALRQSNTEAFFGQGTRLTVV.